This T cell receptor (beta chain) was obtained from a study of cytomegalovirus exposure and HLA in healthy donors. Losses at the gene ends were 5 bases for V and 3 bases for J; bases not matched to a gene: 7. The CDR3 covers 14 residues. Germline V gives CDR1 LNHDA, CDR2 SQIVND (reference sequence). Primers included in the PCR were 60 Vbeta and 13 Jbeta primers. Assay: immunoSEQ multiplex PCR; the TCRdb copy retains only in-frame clones and omits some. This sample contains some 71,000 clones. The receptor was derived from a woman aged 25 to 39 in good health and CMV-seronegative. The sequenced material came from PBMCs. The V call is TRBV19, the J call TRBJ2-7, with TRBD1 matching 7 bases. The CDR3 reads CASSRTGVDYEQYF. CDR3 nucleotides: TGTGCCAGTAGTCGAACAGGGGTAGACTACGAGCAGTACTTC.